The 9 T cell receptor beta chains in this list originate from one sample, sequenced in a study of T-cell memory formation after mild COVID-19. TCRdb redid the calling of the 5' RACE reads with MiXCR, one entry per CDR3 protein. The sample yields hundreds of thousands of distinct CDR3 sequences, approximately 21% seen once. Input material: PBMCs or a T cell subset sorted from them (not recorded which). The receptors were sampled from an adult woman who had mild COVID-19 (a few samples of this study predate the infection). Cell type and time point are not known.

The chain's CDR3 is CASTLPQADYGYTF. Written as DNA, the CDR3 is TGTGCCAGCACCTTACCACAGGCGGACTATGGCTACACCTTC. This chain joins TRBV12-3 or TRBV12-4 and TRBJ1-2; possible D gene TRBD1, 5 bases. The V end was cut by 7 bases, the J end by 3 bases, with 15 bases between. This CDR3 contains 14 residues.

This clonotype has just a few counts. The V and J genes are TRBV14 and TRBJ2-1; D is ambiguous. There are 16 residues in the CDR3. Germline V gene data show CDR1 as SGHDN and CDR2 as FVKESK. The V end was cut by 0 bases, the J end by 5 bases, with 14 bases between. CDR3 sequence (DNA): TGTGCCAGCAGCCAAGAGATTACACCTCCGAACAATGAGCAGTTCTTC. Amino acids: CASSQEITPPNNEQFF.

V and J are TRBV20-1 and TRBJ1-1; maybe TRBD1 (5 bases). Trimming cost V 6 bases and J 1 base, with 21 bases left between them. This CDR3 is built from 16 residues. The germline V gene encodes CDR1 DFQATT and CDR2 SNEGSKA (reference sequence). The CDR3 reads CSARLGGGRGNTEAFF. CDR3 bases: TGCAGTGCCAGGCTCGGTGGGGGGAGAGGGAACACTGAAGCTTTCTTT.

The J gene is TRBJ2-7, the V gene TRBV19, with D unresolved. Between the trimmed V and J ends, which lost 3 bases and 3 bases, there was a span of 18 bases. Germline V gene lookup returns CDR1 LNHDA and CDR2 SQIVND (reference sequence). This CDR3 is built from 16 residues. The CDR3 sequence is CASSIFGNLGYYEQYF. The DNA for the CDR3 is TGTGCCAGTAGTATTTTTGGGAACCTCGGGTACTACGAGCAGTACTTC.

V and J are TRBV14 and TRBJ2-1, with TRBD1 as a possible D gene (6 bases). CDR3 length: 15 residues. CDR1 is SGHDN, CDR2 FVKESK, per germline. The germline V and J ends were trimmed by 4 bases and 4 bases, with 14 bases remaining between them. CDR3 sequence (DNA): TGTGCCAGCAGCCCCCAGGGACAAATTTACAATGAGCAGTTCTTC. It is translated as CASSPQGQIYNEQFF.

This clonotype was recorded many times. CDR3 sequence: CASGIPGPRKTDTQYF. The CDR3 coding sequence is TGTGCCAGCGGCATTCCCGGGCCCCGCAAGACAGATACGCAGTATTTT. This chain links TRBV7-9 with TRBJ2-3, with unresolved D. Between the trimmed V and J ends, which lost 8 bases and 3 bases, there was a span of 21 bases. The germline gives CDR1 SEHNR, CDR2 FQNEAQ (reference sequence). CDR3 size: 16 residues.

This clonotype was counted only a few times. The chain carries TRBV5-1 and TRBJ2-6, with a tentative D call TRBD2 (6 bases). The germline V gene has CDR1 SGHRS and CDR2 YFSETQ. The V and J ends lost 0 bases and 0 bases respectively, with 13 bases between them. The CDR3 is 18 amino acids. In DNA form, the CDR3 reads TGCGCCAGCAGCTTGGTGGCGGGATCCTTCTCTGGGGCCAACGTCCTGACTTTC. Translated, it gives CASSLVAGSFSGANVLTF. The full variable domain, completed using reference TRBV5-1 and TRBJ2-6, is KAGVTQTPRYLIKTRGQQVTLSCSPISGHRSVSWYQQTPGQGLQFLFEYFSETQRNKGNFPGRFSGRQFSNSRSEMNVSTLELGDSALYLCASSLVAGSFSGANVLTFGAGSRLTVL.

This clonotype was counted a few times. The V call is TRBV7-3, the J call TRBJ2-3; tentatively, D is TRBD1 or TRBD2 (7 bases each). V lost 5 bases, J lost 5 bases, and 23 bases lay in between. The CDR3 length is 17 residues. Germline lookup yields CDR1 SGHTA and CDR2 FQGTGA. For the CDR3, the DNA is TGTGCCAGCAGCCACCGTCCCGGGAGGTCAGGGGGAGATACGCAGTATTTT. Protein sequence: CASSHRPGRSGGDTQYF.

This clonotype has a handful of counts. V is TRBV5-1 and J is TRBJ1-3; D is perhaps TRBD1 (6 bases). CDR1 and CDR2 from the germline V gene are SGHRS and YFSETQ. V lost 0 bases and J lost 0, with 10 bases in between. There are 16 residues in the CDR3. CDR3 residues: CASSLGGLPSGNTIYF. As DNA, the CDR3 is TGCGCCAGCAGCTTGGGGGGGCTCCCCTCTGGAAACACCATATATTTT. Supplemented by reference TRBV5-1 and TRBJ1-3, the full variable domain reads KAGVTQTPRYLIKTRGQQVTLSCSPISGHRSVSWYQQTPGQGLQFLFEYFSETQRNKGNFPGRFSGRQFSNSRSEMNVSTLELGDSALYLCASSLGGLPSGNTIYFGEGSWLTVV.